Following are 15 T cell receptor beta chains from one sample sequenced in a study of T cells in Graves' hyperthyroidism and ophthalmopathy. What was amplified from RNA transcripts were TCR beta CDR3 regions. When the TCR CDR3 underwent first-round RT-PCR, the HTBI primer set was used. MiXCR, run by TCRdb on the multiplex PCR reads, gives a single entry per CDR3 protein. This sample has about 380,000 distinct CDR3 sequences, with less than 20% found just once. Material for sequencing was blood. The receptor set was obtained from a man aged 18-30 years with Graves' ophthalmopathy.

The chain links TRBV29-1 to TRBJ2-7; 8 bases map to TRBD1. This CDR3 contains 13 residues. After removal of 4 bases from V and 4 bases from J, the junction contained 6 bases not matched to a gene. Germline CDR1 SQVTM, CDR2 ANQGSEA. As DNA, the CDR3 is TGCAGCGTTGTGGCAGGGGGCTGGTACGAGCAGTACTTC. Translated, it gives CSVVAGGWYEQYF.

This clonotype was seen a handful of times. This chain uses TRBV9 with TRBJ2-2; D is possibly TRBD1 (6 bases). The CDR3 is 16 residues long. Germline assignment: CDR1 SGDLS and CDR2 YYNGEE. V was trimmed by 5 bases and J by 2 bases, leaving 16 bases between them. CDR3 bases: TGTGCCAGCAGTCGTTTCCTGGACAGAAACACCGGGGAGCTGTTTTTT. Translated, it gives CASSRFLDRNTGELFF.

This clonotype has a count of ten or more. The chain is built from TRBV27 and TRBJ1-5; the D is unclear. CDR3 size: 13 residues. Germline CDR1 reads MNHEY; CDR2 reads SMNVEV (reference sequence). Deletions cut 6 bases from V and 0 bases from J, with 6 bases between. The CDR3: CASRPISNQPQHF. The CDR3, as DNA: TGTGCCAGCAGGCCGATTAGCAATCAGCCCCAGCATTTT.

The sample holds one count of this clonotype. The rearrangement links TRBV19 to TRBJ2-7; D may be TRBD1 (6 bases). The germline V and J ends were trimmed by 5 bases and 1 base, with 9 bases remaining between them. This CDR3 has 13 amino acids. Germline lookup yields CDR1 LNHDA and CDR2 SQIVND (reference sequence). The CDR3 DNA sequence: TGTGCCAGTAGTTACACAGGGTCCTACGAGCAGTACTTC. It yields the protein CASSYTGSYEQYF.

This clonotype appeared many times. The gene calls are TRBV7-9 and TRBJ2-7; 9 nucleotides match TRBD1. Germline trimming cut 5 bases from V and 7 bases from J; bases unmatched to any gene: 9. The CDR3 totals 14 residues. Germline V gives CDR1 SEHNR, CDR2 FQNEAQ (reference sequence). CDR3 sequence (DNA): TGTGCCAGCAGCGGCGACGGGACAGGGAGGGAGCAGTACTTC. Amino acids: CASSGDGTGREQYF.

This clonotype was seen repeatedly, ten times or more. The CDR3 loop is CASSLANPASGVTQYF. CDR3 in DNA: TGTGCCAGCAGCTTAGCGAACCCCGCCTCTGGGGTTACGCAGTATTTT. The gene calls are TRBV7-6 and TRBJ2-3; D not resolved. V dropped 0 bases and J dropped 8 bases, with 18 bases sitting between them. The germline CDR1 and CDR2 sequences are SGHVS and FNYEAQ. This CDR3 contains 16 residues.

The table lists this clonotype with a few counts. The CDR3 loop is CASSIAGGSYEQYF. DNA for the CDR3: TGTGCCAGTAGTATAGCGGGCGGTTCGTACGAGCAGTACTTC. The chain joins TRBV19 to TRBJ2-7; no firm D call. This CDR3 is 14 amino acids long. V lost 1 base to trimming and J lost 4 bases, with 11 bases between them. Germline V gives CDR1 LNHDA, CDR2 SQIVND (reference sequence).

The sample holds a few counts of this clonotype. CDR3: CASSRGGPQETQYF. DNA of the CDR3: TGCGCCAGCAGTCGAGGGGGCCCTCAAGAGACCCAGTACTTC. The chain carries TRBV10-1 and TRBJ2-5; TRBD1 aligns across 7 bases. V trimming: 5 bases; J trimming: 2 bases; junction bases outside the gene matches: 5. The CDR3 loop spans 14 amino acids. Germline assignment: CDR1 WNHNN and CDR2 SYGVQD (reference sequence).

The rearrangement links TRBV4-2 to TRBJ2-5; possible D gene TRBD2, 5 bases. V lost 6 bases, J lost 7 bases, and 9 bases lay in between. The CDR3 spans 11 residues. Germline V gene data show CDR1 as LGHNA and CDR2 as YNFKEQ. In DNA form, the CDR3 reads TGTGCCAGCAGGATAGGAGGGACCCAGTACTTC. Translating gives CASRIGGTQYF.

This clonotype was observed many times. This chain links TRBV29-1 with TRBJ2-7; D uncertain. The CDR3 sequence is 13 residues long. The V end lost 4 bases, the J end lost 2 bases, and 12 bases lay between the germline ends. The germline gives CDR1 SQVTM, CDR2 ANQGSEA. The CDR3 loop is CSVAAGRAYEQYF. In DNA form, the CDR3 reads TGCAGCGTTGCAGCAGGTAGGGCCTACGAGCAGTACTTC.

This clonotype has a count of ten or more. V is TRBV18 and J is TRBJ2-2; D remains ambiguous. V was cut by 3 bases and J by 2 bases, with 7 bases left in between. The CDR3 sequence is 14 residues long. Germline CDR1 reads KGHSH; CDR2 reads LQKENI. CDR3 nucleotides: TGTGCCAGCTCACCCTCCGCCAACACCGGGGAGCTGTTTTTT. Protein: CASSPSANTGELFF.

Ten or more counts support this clonotype. The CDR3 region has the DNA TGCAGCGCCGTAGGGGGCTCGGGCTTTGGAAACACCATATATTTT. Residues: CSAVGGSGFGNTIYF. The chain couples TRBV20-1 to TRBJ1-3; TRBD1 aligns across 7 bases. CDR1 DFQATT and CDR2 SNEGSKA come from the germline V gene (reference sequence). This CDR3 region has 15 residues.

This clonotype was recorded at least ten times. This chain connects TRBV3-1 to TRBJ2-5; TRBD2 matches at 13 bases. This CDR3 has 18 residues. Germline V gives CDR1 LGHDT, CDR2 YNNKEL (reference sequence). V was clipped by 1 base and J by 0 bases; unmatched bases: 5. CDR3 region: CASSQGATSGGNQETQYF. CDR3 sequence (DNA): TGTGCCAGCAGCCAAGGGGCGACTAGCGGGGGGAACCAAGAGACCCAGTACTTC.

At least ten counts were recorded for this clonotype. The gene calls are TRBV27 and TRBJ2-7; D unresolved. Germline V gene sequence: CDR1 MNHEY, CDR2 SMNVEV (reference sequence). V was shortened by 1 base and J by 2 bases, with 12 bases between the two germline ends. CDR3 length: 15 amino acids. CDR3 coding DNA: TGTGCCAGCAGTTTATTAGCAGGAACCCCCTACGAGCAGTACTTC. The encoded protein is CASSLLAGTPYEQYF.

The V call is TRBV19, the J call TRBJ2-1; D unresolved. This CDR3 comprises 14 residues. V was shortened by 5 bases and J by 7 bases, with 15 bases between the two germline ends. CDR1 LNHDA and CDR2 SQIVND come from the germline V gene (reference sequence). CDR3 amino acids: CASSPLPEGNEQFF. CDR3 coding DNA: TGTGCCAGTAGTCCCCTCCCCGAAGGGAATGAGCAGTTCTTC.